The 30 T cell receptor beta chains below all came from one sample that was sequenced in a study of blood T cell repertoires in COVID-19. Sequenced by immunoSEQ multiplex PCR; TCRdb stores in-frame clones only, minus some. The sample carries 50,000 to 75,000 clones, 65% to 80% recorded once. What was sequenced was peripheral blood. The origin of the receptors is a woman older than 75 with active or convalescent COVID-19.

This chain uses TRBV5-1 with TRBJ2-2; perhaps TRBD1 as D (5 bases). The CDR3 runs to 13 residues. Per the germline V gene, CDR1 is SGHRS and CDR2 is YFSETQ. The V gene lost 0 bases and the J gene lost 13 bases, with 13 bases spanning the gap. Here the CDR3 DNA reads TGCGCCAGCAGCTTGGGCGCCCAGGGTACGCTGTTTTTT. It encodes CASSLGAQGTLFF.

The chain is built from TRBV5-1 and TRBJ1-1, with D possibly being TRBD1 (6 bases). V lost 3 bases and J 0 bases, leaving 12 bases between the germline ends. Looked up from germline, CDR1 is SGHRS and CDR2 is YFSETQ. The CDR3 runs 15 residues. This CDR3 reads CASSSGTTVNTEAFF. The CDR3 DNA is TGCGCCAGCAGCTCCGGGACAACCGTGAACACTGAAGCTTTCTTT.

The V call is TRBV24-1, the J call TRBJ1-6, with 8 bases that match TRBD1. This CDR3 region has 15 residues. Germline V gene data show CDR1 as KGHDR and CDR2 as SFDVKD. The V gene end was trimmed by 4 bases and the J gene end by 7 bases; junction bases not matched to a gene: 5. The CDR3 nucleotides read TGTGCCACCAGTGACGACGGACAGGGCAATTCACCCCTCCACTTT. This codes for CATSDDGQGNSPLHF.

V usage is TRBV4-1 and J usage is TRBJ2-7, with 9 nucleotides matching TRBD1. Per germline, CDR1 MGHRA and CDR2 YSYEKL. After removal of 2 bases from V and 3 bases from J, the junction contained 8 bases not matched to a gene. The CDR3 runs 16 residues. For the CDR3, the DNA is TGCGCCAGCAGCCAATTGTTCGGGACAGGGTTCTACGAGCAGTACTTC. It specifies CASSQLFGTGFYEQYF.

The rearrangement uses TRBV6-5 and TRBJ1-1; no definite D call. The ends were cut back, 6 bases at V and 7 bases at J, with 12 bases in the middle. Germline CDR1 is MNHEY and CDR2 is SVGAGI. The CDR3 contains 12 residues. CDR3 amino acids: CASRDWPGEAFF. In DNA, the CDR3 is TGTGCCAGCAGGGACTGGCCTGGTGAAGCTTTCTTT.

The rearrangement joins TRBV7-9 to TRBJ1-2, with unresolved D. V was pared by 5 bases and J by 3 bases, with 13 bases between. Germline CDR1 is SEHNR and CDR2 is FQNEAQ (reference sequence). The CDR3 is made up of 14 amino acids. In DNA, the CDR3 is TGTGCCAGCAGCGCGTCGACACCTTACTATGGCTACACCTTC. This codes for CASSASTPYYGYTF.

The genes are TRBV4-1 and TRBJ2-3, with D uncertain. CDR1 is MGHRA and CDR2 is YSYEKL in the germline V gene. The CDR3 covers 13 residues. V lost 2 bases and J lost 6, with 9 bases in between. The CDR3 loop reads CASSQKPEDTQYF. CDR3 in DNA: TGCGCCAGCAGCCAAAAGCCCGAGGATACGCAGTATTTT.

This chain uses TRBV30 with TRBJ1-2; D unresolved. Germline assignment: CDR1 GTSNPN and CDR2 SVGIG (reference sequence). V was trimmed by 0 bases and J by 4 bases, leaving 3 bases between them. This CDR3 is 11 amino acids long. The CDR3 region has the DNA TGTGCCTGGAGTGTAGCCTATGGCTACACCTTC. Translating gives CAWSVAYGYTF. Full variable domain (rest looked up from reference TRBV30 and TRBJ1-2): SQTIHQWPATLVQPVGSPLSLECTVEGTSNPNLYWYRQAAGRGLQLLFYSVGIGQISSEVPQNLSASRPQDRQFILSSKKLLLSDSGFYLCAWSVAYGYTFGSGTRLTVV.

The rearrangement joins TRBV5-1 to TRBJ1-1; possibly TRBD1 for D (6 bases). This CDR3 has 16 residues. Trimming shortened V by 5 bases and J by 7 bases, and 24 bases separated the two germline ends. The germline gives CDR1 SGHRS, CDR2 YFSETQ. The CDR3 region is CASRRLLGTPEGEAFF. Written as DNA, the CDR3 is TGCGCCAGCAGAAGATTACTAGGGACACCCGAGGGTGAAGCTTTCTTT.

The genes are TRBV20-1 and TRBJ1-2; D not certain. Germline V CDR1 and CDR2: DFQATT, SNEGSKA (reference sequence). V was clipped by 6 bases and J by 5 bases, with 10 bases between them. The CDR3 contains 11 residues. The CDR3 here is CSATEKYGYTF. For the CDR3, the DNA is TGCAGTGCCACAGAGAAGTATGGCTACACCTTC.

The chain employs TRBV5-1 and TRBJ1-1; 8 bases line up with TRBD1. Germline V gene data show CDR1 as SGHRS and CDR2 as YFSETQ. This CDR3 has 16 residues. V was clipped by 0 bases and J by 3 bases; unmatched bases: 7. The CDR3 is CASSLGPQGGDTEAFF. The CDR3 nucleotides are TGCGCCAGCAGCTTGGGCCCACAGGGGGGAGACACTGAAGCTTTCTTT.

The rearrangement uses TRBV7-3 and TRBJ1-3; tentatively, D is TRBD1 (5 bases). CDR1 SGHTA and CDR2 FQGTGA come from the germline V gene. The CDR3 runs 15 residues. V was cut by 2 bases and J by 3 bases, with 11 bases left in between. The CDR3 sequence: CASSLSGGFGNTIYF. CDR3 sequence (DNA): TGTGCCAGCAGCTTATCGGGGGGGTTTGGAAACACCATATATTTT.

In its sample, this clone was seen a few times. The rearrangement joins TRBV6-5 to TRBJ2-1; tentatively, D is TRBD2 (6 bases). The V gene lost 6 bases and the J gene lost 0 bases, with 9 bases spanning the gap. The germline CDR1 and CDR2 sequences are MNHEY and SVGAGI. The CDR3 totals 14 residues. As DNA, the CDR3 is TGTGCCAGCAGGGGAGGAATCTCCTACAATGAGCAGTTCTTC. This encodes CASRGGISYNEQFF.

DNA of the CDR3: TGTGCCAGTAGTATAAGCGGGGGACCCTACGAGCAGTACTTC. As protein: CASSISGGPYEQYF. This rearrangement joins TRBV19 to TRBJ2-7, with 8 bases fitting TRBD2. In germline, CDR1 is LNHDA, CDR2 SQIVND (reference sequence). The V gene end was trimmed by 2 bases and the J gene end by 2 bases; junction bases not matched to a gene: 2. The CDR3 consists of 14 residues.

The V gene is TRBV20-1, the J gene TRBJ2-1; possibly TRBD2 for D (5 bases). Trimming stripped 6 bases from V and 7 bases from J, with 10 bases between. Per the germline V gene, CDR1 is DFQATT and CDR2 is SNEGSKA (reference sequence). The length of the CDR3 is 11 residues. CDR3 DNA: TGCAGTGCCATGACGGGGAATGAGCAGTTCTTC. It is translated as CSAMTGNEQFF.

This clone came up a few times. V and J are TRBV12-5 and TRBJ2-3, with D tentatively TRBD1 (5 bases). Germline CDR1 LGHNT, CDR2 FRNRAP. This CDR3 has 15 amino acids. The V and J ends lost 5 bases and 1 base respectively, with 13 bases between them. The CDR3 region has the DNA TGTGCTAGTGGTAAGACAGCTATGGGCACAGATACGCAGTATTTT. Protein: CASGKTAMGTDTQYF.

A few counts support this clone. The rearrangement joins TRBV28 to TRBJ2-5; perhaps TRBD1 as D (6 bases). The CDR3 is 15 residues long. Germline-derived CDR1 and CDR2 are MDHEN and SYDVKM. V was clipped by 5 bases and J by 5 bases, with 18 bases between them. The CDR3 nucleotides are TGTGCCAGCAGTCGTGAATCGGACAGTTGGGAGACCCAGTACTTC. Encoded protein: CASSRESDSWETQYF.

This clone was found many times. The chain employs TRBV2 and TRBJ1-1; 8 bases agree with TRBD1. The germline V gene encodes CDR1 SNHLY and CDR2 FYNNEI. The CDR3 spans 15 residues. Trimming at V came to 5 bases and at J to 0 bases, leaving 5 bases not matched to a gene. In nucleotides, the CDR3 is TGTGCCAGCAGTCAACAGGGGGAAATGAACACTGAAGCTTTCTTT. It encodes CASSQQGEMNTEAFF.

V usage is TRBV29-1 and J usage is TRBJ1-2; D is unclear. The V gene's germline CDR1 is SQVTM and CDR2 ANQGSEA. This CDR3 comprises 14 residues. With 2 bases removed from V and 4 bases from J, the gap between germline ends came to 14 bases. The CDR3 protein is CSVERLAGSYGYTF. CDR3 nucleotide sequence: TGCAGCGTTGAACGCCTGGCAGGCTCCTATGGCTACACCTTC.

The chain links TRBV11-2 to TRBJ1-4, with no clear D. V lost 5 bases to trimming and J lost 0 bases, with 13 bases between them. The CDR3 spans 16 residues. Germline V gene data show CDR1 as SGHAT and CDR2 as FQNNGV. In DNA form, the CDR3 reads TGTGCCAGCAGCCCTAACCGGGGAGCAACTAATGAAAAACTGTTTTTT. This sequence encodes CASSPNRGATNEKLFF.

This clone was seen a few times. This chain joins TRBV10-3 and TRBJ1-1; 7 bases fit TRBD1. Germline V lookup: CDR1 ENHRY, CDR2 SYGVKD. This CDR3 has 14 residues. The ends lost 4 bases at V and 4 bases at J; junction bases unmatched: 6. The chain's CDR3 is CAISVGGGPTEAFF. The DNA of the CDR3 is TGTGCCATCAGTGTAGGAGGGGGCCCCACTGAAGCTTTCTTT.

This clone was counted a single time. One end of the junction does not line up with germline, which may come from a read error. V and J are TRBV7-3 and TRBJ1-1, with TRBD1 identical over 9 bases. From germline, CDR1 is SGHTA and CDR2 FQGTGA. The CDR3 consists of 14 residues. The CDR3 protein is CASSLTGGGTEAFF. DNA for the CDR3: TGTGCCAGCAGTTTAACAGGGGGCGGGACTGAAGCTTTCTTT.

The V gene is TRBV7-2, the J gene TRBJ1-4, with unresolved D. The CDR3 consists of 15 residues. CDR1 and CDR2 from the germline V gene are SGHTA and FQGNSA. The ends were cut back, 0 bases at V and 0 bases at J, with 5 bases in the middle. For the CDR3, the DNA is TGTGCCAGCAGCTTAGCGCGTGCAACTAATGAAAAACTGTTTTTT. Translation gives CASSLARATNEKLFF.

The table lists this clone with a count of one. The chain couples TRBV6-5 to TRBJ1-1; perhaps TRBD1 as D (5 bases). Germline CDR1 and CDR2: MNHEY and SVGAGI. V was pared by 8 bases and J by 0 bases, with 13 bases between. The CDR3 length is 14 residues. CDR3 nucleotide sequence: TGTGCCAGCTTGGGGGGTGTCGTGAACACTGAAGCTTTCTTT. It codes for CASLGGVVNTEAFF.

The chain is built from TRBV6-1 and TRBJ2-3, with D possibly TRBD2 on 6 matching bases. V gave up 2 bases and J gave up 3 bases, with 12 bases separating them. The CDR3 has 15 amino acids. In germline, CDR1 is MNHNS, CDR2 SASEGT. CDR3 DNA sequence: TGTGCCAGCAGTGAAAGAGAACGGGAGACAGATACGCAGTATTTT. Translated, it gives CASSERERETDTQYF.

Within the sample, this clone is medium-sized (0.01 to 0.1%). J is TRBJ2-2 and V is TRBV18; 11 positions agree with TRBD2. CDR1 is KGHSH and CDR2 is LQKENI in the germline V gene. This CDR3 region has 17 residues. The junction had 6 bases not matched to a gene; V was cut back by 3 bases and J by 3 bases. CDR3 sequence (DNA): TGTGCCAGCTCACCGGCGGGACTAGCGGCGTACACCGGGGAGCTGTTTTTT. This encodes CASSPAGLAAYTGELFF.

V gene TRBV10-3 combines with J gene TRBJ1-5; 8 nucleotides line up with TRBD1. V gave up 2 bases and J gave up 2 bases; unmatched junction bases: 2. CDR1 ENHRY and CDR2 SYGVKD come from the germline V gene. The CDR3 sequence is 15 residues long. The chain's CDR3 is CAISEDRGGNQPQHF. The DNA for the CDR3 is TGTGCCATCAGTGAGGACAGGGGTGGCAATCAGCCCCAGCATTTT.

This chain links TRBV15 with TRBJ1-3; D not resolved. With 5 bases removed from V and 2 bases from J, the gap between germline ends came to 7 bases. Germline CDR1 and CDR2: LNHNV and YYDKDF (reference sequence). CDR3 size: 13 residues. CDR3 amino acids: CATSPGAGNTIYF. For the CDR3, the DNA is TGTGCCACCAGCCCTGGAGCTGGAAACACCATATATTTT.

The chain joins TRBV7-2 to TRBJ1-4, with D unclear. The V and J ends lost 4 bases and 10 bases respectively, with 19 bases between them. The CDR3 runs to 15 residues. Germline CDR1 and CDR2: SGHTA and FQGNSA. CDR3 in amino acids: CASSSLRGSMGKLFF. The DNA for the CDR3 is TGTGCCAGCAGCTCCCTCCGCGGGTCCATGGGAAAACTGTTTTTT.

CDR3 nucleotide sequence: TGTGCCAGCTCGAGAGGGCTCGGTGAAAAACTGTTTTTT. Its translation: CASSRGLGEKLFF. This chain joins TRBV18 and TRBJ1-4; unclear D gene. In germline, CDR1 is KGHSH, CDR2 LQKENI. The CDR3 contains 13 residues. Trimming pared 6 bases from V and 7 bases from J, leaving 12 bases between.